This T cell receptor beta chain originates from a study of cytomegalovirus exposure and HLA in healthy donors. To note about this clone: Its antigen is still unknown.

Notes on the study in general: The likely origin of a cluster of highly shared sequence variants was a sequencing artifact. Being productive about 90% or about 30% of the time was typical of most TCR beta V segments in an earlier analysis. For most subjects, TCR beta sequences were reported to predict HLA-A and HLA-B alleles with accuracy. Later analysis identified a missense DCLRE1C variant that was linked to TCR beta V- and J-gene trimming.

Both 60 Vbeta primers and 13 Jbeta primers went into the PCR. Only in-frame clones appear in the TCRdb table, and some are missing; sequencing was by immunoSEQ multiplex PCR. This table has fewer than 90,000 clones, approximately 71% appearing once. The length of the CDR3 is 15 residues. The germline CDR1 and CDR2 sequences are SNHLY and FYNNEI. Unmatched junction bases numbered 8, after V lost 8 bases and J lost 2 bases. The V call is TRBV2, the J call TRBJ1-5; 8 nucleotides line up with TRBD1. Sample: PBMCs. The TCR was taken from a man aged 25-45 years in good health and CMV-seronegative. The CDR3 loop reads CASSNQGARNQPQHF. The CDR3 nucleotides read TGTGCCAGCTCCAACCAGGGGGCACGCAATCAGCCCCAGCATTTT.